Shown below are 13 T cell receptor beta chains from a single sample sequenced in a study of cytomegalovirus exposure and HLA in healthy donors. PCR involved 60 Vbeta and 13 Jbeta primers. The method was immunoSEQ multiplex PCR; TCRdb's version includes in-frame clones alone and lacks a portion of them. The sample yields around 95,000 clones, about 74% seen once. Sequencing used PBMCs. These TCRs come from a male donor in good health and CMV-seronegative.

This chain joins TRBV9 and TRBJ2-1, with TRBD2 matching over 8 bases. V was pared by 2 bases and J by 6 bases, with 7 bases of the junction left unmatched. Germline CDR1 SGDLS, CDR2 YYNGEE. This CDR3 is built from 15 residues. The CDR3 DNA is TGTGCCAGCAGCGTTGAGGGTAGCGGGACCAATGAGCAGTTCTTC. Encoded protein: CASSVEGSGTNEQFF. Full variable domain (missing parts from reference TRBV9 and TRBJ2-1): DSGVTQTPKHLITATGQRVTLRCSPRSGDLSVYWYQQSLDQGLQFLIQYYNGEERAKGNILERFSAQQFPDLHSELNLSSLELGDSALYFCASSVEGSGTNEQFFGPGTRLTVL.

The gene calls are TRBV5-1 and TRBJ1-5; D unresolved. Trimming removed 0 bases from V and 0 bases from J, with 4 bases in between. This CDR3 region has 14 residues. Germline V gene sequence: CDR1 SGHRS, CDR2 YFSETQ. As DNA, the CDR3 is TGCGCCAGCAGCTTGGACGGTAGCAATCAGCCCCAGCATTTT. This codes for CASSLDGSNQPQHF.

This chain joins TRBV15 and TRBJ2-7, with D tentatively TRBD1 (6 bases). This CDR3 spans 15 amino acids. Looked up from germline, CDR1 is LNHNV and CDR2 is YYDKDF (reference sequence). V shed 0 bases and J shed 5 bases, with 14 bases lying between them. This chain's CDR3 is CATSRDRQGLHEQYF. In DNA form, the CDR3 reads TGTGCCACCAGCAGAGATCGGCAGGGGCTTCACGAGCAGTACTTC.

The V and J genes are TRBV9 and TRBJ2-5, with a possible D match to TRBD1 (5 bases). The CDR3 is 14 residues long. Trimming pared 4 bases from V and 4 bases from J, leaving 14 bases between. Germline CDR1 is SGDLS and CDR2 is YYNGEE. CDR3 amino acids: CASSNQGSRETQYF. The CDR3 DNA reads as TGTGCCAGCAGCAACCAGGGATCCCGAGAGACCCAGTACTTC.

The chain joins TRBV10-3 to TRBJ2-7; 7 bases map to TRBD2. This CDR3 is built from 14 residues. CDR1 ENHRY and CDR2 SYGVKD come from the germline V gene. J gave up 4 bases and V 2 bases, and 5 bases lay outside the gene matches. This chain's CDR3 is CAISEGGGLYEQYF. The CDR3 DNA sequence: TGTGCCATCAGTGAGGGGGGGGGTTTATACGAGCAGTACTTC.

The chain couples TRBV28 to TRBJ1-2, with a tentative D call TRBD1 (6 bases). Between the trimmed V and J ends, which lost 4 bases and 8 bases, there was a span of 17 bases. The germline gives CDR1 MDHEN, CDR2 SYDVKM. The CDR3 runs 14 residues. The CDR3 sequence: CASSSPGALWGYTF. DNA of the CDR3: TGTGCCAGCAGTTCCCCAGGGGCGTTGTGGGGCTACACCTTC.

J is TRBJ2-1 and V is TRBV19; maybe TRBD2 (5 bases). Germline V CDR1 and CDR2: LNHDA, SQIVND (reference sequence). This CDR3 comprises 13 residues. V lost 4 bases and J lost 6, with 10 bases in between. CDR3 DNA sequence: TGTGCCAGTAGTACGGACTCCGGCAATGAGCAGTTCTTC. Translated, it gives CASSTDSGNEQFF. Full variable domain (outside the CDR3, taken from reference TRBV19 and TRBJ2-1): DGGITQSPKYLFRKEGQNVTLSCEQNLNHDAMYWYRQDPGQGLRLIYYSQIVNDFQKGDIAEGYSVSREKKESFPLTVTSAQKNPTAFYLCASSTDSGNEQFFGPGTRLTVL.

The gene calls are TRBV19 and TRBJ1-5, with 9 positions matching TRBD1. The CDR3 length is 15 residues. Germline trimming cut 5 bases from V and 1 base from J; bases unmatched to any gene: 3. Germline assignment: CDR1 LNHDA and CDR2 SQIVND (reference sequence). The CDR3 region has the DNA TGTGCCAGTAGTGGAACAGGGGGCAGCAATCAGCCCCAGCATTTT. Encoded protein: CASSGTGGSNQPQHF.

CDR3 bases: TGTGCCAGCAGTTCCCGGGGACAAAACTTGCAGCCCCAGCATTTT. Its translation is CASSSRGQNLQPQHF. The V call is TRBV27, the J call TRBJ1-5; tentatively, D is TRBD1 (6 bases). The CDR3 covers 15 residues. V lost 4 bases to trimming and J lost 7 bases, with 17 bases between them. CDR1 MNHEY and CDR2 SMNVEV come from the germline V gene (reference sequence).

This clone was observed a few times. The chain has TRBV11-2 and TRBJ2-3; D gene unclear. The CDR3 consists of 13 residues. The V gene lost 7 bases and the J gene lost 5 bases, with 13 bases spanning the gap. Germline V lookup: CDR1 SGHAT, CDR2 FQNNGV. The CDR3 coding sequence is TGTGCCAGCACCCTTAGCATGAAAGATACGCAGTATTTT. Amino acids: CASTLSMKDTQYF.

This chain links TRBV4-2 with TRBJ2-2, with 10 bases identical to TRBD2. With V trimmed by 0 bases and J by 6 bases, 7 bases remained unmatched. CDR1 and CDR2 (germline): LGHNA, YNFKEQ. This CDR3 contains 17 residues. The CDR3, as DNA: TGTGCCAGCAGCCAAGATGAAGCGGGAGGGCGGGCCGGGGAGCTGTTTTTT. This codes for CASSQDEAGGRAGELFF.

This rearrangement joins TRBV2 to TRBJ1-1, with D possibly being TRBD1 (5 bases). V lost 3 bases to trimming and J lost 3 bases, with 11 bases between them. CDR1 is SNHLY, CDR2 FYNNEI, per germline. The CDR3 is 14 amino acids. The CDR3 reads CASSDRQSDTEAFF. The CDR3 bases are TGTGCCAGCAGTGATCGACAGTCCGACACTGAAGCTTTCTTT.

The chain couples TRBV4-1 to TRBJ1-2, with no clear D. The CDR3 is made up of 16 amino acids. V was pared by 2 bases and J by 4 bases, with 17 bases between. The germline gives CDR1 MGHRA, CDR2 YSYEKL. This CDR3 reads CASSQPRFGVGYGYTF. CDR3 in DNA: TGCGCCAGCAGCCAACCGAGATTTGGAGTAGGCTATGGCTACACCTTC.